A selection of T cell receptor beta chains follows, all from one sample in a study of cytomegalovirus exposure and HLA in healthy donors. Profiling relied on immunoSEQ multiplex PCR, and the TCRdb table lists in-frame clones only, not all of them. The sample has around 130,000 clones, roughly four fifths seen once; the top ten hold 5.5% to 7%. What was sequenced was PBMCs. All receptors come from a woman aged 40 to 55 in good health and CMV-seropositive. The CDR3 runs from the conserved cysteine through the conserved F or W. The D gene is left open where the match is weak. Size is omitted from some rows. Given values are once, few, many or a class for expanded clones.

TRBJ2-3	-	TRBV4-2	-	TGTGCCAGCAGCCAAGATCTAGATACGCAGTATTTT	CASSQDLDTQYF
TRBJ2-3	-	TRBV6-1	TRBD2	TGTGCCAGCAGTGAAGCTAGCGGGGGGGTAATTAGCACAGATACGCAGTATTTT	CASSEASGGVISTDTQYF
TRBJ1-1	-	TRBV27	-	TGTGCCAGCAGTTTAAATAGAGGATCAAAAGCTTTCTTT	CASSLNRGSKAFF
TRBJ2-2	once	TRBV6-1	-	TGTGCCAGCGCGGGGACAGCAAACACCGGGGAGCTGTTTTTT	CASAGTANTGELFF
TRBJ2-7	-	TRBV13	-	TGTGCCAGCAGCTTAGGACCCAGTTCCTACGAGCAGTACTTC	CASSLGPSSYEQYF
TRBJ2-2	-	TRBV10-3	-	TGTGCCATCAGTTCGGACACCAAGAACACCGGGGAGCTGTTTTTT	CAISSDTKNTGELFF
TRBJ2-1	-	TRBV6-5	TRBD2	TGTGCCAGCAGTTACGAACTAGCGGGAGTCAGTGAGCAGTTCTTC	CASSYELAGVSEQFF
TRBJ2-3	once	TRBV7-9	TRBD2	TGTGCCAGCAGACCTCCGGGACTAGTGGGTGTTACGCAGTATTTT	CASRPPGLVGVTQYF
TRBJ1-5	once	TRBV28	-	TGTGCCAGCAGTTTGTGGGTAGGGAGGAGCAATCAGCCCCAGCATTTT	CASSLWVGRSNQPQHF
TRBJ2-6	-	TRBV5-6	-	TGTGCCAGCAGCTTGGGGAGGGGAGCTGGGGCCAACGTCCTGACTTTC	CASSLGRGAGANVLTF
TRBJ2-3	-	TRBV5-4	TRBD2	TGTGCCAGCAGCTTGGGAGCGGGGGGGGGCCGTCTAAGCACAGATACGCAGTATTTT	CASSLGAGGGRLSTDTQYF